A selection of T cell receptor beta chains follows, all from one sample in a study of T cell responses to AZD1222 COVID-19 vaccine. Only in-frame clones appear in the TCRdb table, and some are missing; sequencing was by immunoSEQ multiplex PCR. The repertoire holds about 67,000 clones, with around 84% as singletons. Sequences were derived from peripheral blood, sampled on day 0 of AZD1222 vaccination. The receptors here all came from an adult in good health. The CDR3 runs from the conserved cysteine through the conserved F or W. The D gene is left open where the match is weak. The size entry is marked missing in some rows and otherwise reads once, few, many or a size class.

abundance | d_gene | j_gene | v_gene | CDR3aa | CDR3nt
NA | TRBD2 | TRBJ2-1 | TRBV6-2/TRBV6-3 | CASSYASGRSYNEQFF | TGTGCCAGCAGTTACGCTAGCGGGAGATCCTACAATGAGCAGTTCTTC
NA | NA | TRBJ2-3 | TRBV7-2 | CASSPLYGFLTDTQYF | TGTGCCAGCAGCCCGCTGTATGGGTTCCTCACAGATACGCAGTATTTT
NA | NA | TRBJ1-5 | TRBV5-5 | CASSLAGQLNQPQHF | TGTGCCAGCAGCTTGGCTGGTCAGCTCAATCAGCCCCAGCATTTT
NA | NA | TRBJ2-1 | TRBV3-1/TRBV3-2 | CASSPGNEQFF | TGTGCCAGCAGCCCCGGCAATGAGCAGTTCTTC
once | NA | TRBJ1-1 | TRBV6-6 | CASSYERGTEAFF | TGTGCCAGCAGTTACGAAAGAGGCACTGAAGCTTTCTTT
NA | NA | TRBJ1-6 | TRBV11-2 | CASSLEFWAADNSPLHF | TGTGCCAGCAGCTTAGAGTTTTGGGCAGCTGATAATTCACCCCTCCACTTT
NA | NA | TRBJ1-6 | TRBV7-3 | CASSLYGPPNSPLHF | TGTGCCAGCAGCTTGTACGGGCCTCCTAATTCACCCCTCCACTTT
few | TRBD1 | TRBJ1-2 | TRBV7-9 | CASSSPRGLILYGYTF | TGTGCCAGCAGCTCACCCAGGGGGCTAATCCTCTATGGCTACACCTTC
NA | NA | TRBJ2-7 | TRBV28 | CASSLRWLAGSYEQYF | TGTGCCAGCAGTTTAAGGTGGTTGGCGGGGTCCTACGAGCAGTACTTC
NA | TRBD1 | TRBJ1-1 | TRBV5-6 | CASSSLEDRGRMNTEAFF | TGTGCCAGCAGCTCGCTCGAGGACAGGGGGCGAATGAACACTGAAGCTTTCTTT